This TCR beta chain was documented in a study of blood T cells in healthy people across ages. The use of a sample-barcoded 5' primer and a J-beta primer mix characterized a second PCR of roughly 7 to 11 cycles. MiXCR, applied by TCRdb to the 5' RACE reads, yields one record per CDR3 protein. The table shows 500,000 to 550,000 distinct CDR3 sequences, with around 24% occurring only once. This clonotype appeared a few times. Its antigen remains unidentified. Per individual sample, total RNA of at least 6 micrograms was extracted. This CDR3 region has 15 residues. V was clipped by 4 bases and J by 2 bases; unmatched bases: 7. Germline CDR1 and CDR2: MNHEY and SVGAGI. Overall study findings and caveats: Fewer expanded clones and more diversity marked long-lived versus aged donors.

In addition, the sample was reused for a study of T cells of mothers and their children.

The sequence came from a boy aged 5 to 17 in good health. The sample comprised blood. V and J are TRBV6-5 and TRBJ2-5; 7 bases agree with TRBD2. The CDR3 region is CASSSFGGKQETQYF. The CDR3 DNA follows: TGTGCCAGCAGTTCGTTCGGGGGGAAACAAGAGACCCAGTACTTC.